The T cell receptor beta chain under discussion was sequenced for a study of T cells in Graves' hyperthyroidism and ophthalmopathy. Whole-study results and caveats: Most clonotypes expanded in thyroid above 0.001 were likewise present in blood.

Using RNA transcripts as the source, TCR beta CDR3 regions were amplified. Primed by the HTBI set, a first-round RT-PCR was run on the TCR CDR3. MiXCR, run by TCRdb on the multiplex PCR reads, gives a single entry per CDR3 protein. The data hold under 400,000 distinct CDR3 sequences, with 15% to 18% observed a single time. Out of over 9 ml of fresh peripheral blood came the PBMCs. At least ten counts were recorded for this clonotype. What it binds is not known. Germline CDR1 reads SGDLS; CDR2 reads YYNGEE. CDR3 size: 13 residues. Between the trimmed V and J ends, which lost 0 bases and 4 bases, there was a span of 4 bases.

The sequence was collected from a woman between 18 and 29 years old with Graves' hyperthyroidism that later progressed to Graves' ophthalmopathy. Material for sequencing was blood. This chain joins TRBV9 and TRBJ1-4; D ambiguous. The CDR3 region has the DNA TGTGCCAGCAGCGTAGAGGGTAATGAAAAACTGTTTTTT. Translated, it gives CASSVEGNEKLFF.